Here is one T cell receptor (beta chain) with its context. No antigen is known for it. Per-base qualities were not stored, and no clone one base away is much larger. The sample belongs to a study of blood T cell repertoires in COVID-19 (TCRdb year 2020). The study in broad terms: Samples from collaborators originated in the United States, Italy and Spain and spanned both the acute and convalescent phases of COVID-19. Samples came from the ongoing ImmuneRACE study (first 160 participants) plus 1,254 subjects from 6 global collaborators. Where available, HLA class I and class II types were obtained from metadata supplied by the sample provider rather than from assay-based typing. The repertoires were released in a freely available public database intended as a resource for research on the immune response to SARS-CoV-2. The material from the prospective study consisted of cDNA or gDNA derived from T cells, B-cell-depleted T cells, or PBMCs. Sample metadata almost always included a de-identified subject ID, COVID-19 status, age in years and sex. Subjects who had been exposed to COVID-19, were actively infected with it, or had recovered from it provided the deeply sampled blood TCRbeta repertoires that made up the dataset. Summary of the overall study and its limitations: The quantity of clinical and demographic metadata differed by source and by participant and was supplied without curation.

The collaborating institutions used their own protocols to collect whole blood in K2EDTA tubes. Collaborator samples were shipped for TCRbeta analysis as frozen whole blood, isolated PBMCs, or DNA extracted from either sample type. From the cysteine up to the phenylalanine, the CDR3 has a length of 14 residues. CDR3 DNA is the only sequence kept; it has 42 bases, read in frame from the first base. Per the germline V gene, ENHRY is the CDR1 and SYGVKD is the CDR2. Here V drops 6 bases and J drops 6 bases, and the junction holds 8 bases not matched to any gene. The immunoSEQ Assay, a bias-controlled multiplex PCR, was used to amplify TCRbeta CDR3 regions from genomic DNA. The paper's processing steps were these. The number of nucleated cells in each sample was estimated by amplification of reference gene primers within the assay. Sequence reads were collapsed and filtered to measure the absolute abundance of every unique TCRbeta CDR3 rearrangement. Productive Simpson clonality was computed per sample as the square root of Simpson's diversity index over productive rearrangements. TCRdb took over this immuneACCESS table, retaining in-frame rearrangements with V and J assigned. Such tables are incomplete; in checked studies, under half of the missing clones stem from an unresolved V gene, and the remainder is unexplained. V and J calls and clone size follow that table, whereas D and trimming were derived from the DNA. The sample includes 150,000 or so clones, with 82% observed a single time. Over 7.5% of the sample is taken by the ten largest.

This chain is built from TRBV10-3 and TRBJ1-2, and 9 junctional nucleotides match TRBD1. The sample taken for sequencing was peripheral blood. This TCR came from a woman aged 70-85 years with acute or convalescent COVID-19. The DNA sequence follows: TGTGCCATCAGCTTTGGGACAGGGCTTGATGGCTACACCTTC. The translation is CAISFGTGLDGYTF.